This T cell receptor (beta chain) was profiled in a study of regulatory T cells in long-lasting Graves disease (dated by TCRdb to the early 2020s). In the study overall: Persistent Graves' disease meant more than 5 years of antithyroid drug treatment with TSH receptor autoantibodies that stayed positive. This study used TCR sequencing and RNA sequencing of peripheral blood to compare persistent Graves' disease patients against newly diagnosed Graves' disease patients. The study was conducted in China and was registered as a clinical trial. A total of approximately 35 samples underwent TCR sequencing: 13 from persistent and approximately 20 from newly diagnosed Graves' disease patients. On average, persistent Graves' disease patients in the clinical cohort had been on antithyroid drugs for approximately ten years. Study-wide conclusions, independent of this receptor: More public clonotypes were shared among persistent patients (approximately 3,000) than among newly diagnosed patients (under 1,000). Compared with newly diagnosed patients, persistent Graves' disease patients had lower TCR Shannon entropy and fewer highly expanded clones, which suggests clonal expansion. Only peripheral blood was studied, because thyroid tissue, the primary lesion, was inaccessible. The authors acknowledged the small sample size as a limitation that may reduce accuracy. Persistent disease showed preferential use of TRBV28, TRBJ1-2 and TRBJ2-5, whereas newly diagnosed disease favored TRBV20-1 and TRBJ2-1. Sequencing and analysis were restricted to the TCR beta chain.

Between the V and J ends, shortened by 2 bases and 4 bases respectively, the junction contains 3 bases. From cysteine to phenylalanine, the CDR3 is 12 amino acids long. Of all the DNA, just the CDR3 is kept, 36 bases in frame from base 1. The germline V gene supplies CDR1 MNHEY and CDR2 SVGEGT. The time point label here, explained by the study, means: persistent/refractory GD, antithyroid drugs over 5 years with positive TRAb. RNA was extracted from PBMCs in TRIzol for both TCR sequencing and RNA sequencing. The diagnosis of Graves' disease followed American Thyroid Association guidelines. Recruitment of patients was carried out at an endocrinology department in Xi'an, China. Each patient gave 8.5 to 9.5 milliliters of peripheral blood, collected in an EDTA anticoagulant tube. PBMCs were isolated by Ficoll Paque Plus density gradient separation without further T cell sorting. An Agilent 2100 Bioanalyzer and agarose gel were used to check RNA quality, and a NanoDrop 2000 was used to measure RNA concentration.

With regard to this clonotype: Its antigen remains undetermined. No quality values exist for individual bases; no much larger clone is one base distant.

Library preparation used multiplex PCR. Sequencing instrument: Illumina HiSeq 4000. TCR beta libraries were built with iRepertoire HTBI primers and Arm-PCR amplification of CDR3 regions. Gel purification was performed on PCR products prior to sequencing. Turning to the authors' computational methods: Across samples, 62 TRBV and over 11 TRBJ segments were identified and used for gene usage analysis of CDR3 amino acid clonotypes. COPE and FqMerger were used to merge filtered high-quality paired reads into contigs. BLAST was used to align contigs to IMGT TRBV, TRBD and TRBJ reference genes, and CDR3 was defined according to IMGT. Any clonotype with a frequency above 0.1% was counted as a highly expanded clone. Repertoire diversity was measured by Shannon entropy, and V-J evenness by the Gini coefficient. A clonotype was considered public if more than one individual shared it. TCRdb reprocessed the public reads (quality trimming at Q25 with fastp, clone calling with MiXCR) and kept in-frame beta chains. Entries are consolidated by CDR3 protein sequence, retaining the most common genes and DNA. These V and J calls are TCRdb output, not the study's own analysis. The sample has about 420,000 distinct CDR3 sequences on record, about a quarter of them singletons. Jointly, the top ten make up around 26% of the sample.

Here the sequenced sample was peripheral blood mononuclear cells (PBMCs), taken when the disease was refractory, from a patient treated with antithyroid drugs. The TCR originated in a female donor with Graves disease. The rearrangement joined TRBV6-2 or TRBV6-3 to TRBJ2-1, with the D gene uncertain. At the DNA level, the sequence is TGTGCCAGCAGTTACGAATACAATGAGCAGTTCTTC. Its amino acids are CASSYEYNEQFF.